The sequence of this T cell receptor beta chain was determined in a study of OX40 agonist ivuxolimab in advanced cancers. Whole-study findings and limits: Partly responding patients at 0.1-3.0 mg/kg showed some of the smallest clonal expansion.

The CDR3 has 11 residues. CDR1 and CDR2 (germline): SGHTA, FQGNSA. V was trimmed by 1 base and J by 8 bases, leaving 5 bases between them. As concerns this clone: The antigen is unknown.

Some clones are missing from TCRdb's copy, which holds only in-frame ones; the method was immunoSEQ multiplex PCR. The sample includes about 51,000 clones, 80% to 85% of them seen just once. The chain is built from TRBV7-2 and TRBJ1-1; D gene uncertain. The sequence derives from an adult with an advanced solid tumor such as melanoma, head and neck, liver or kidney cancer. Here the sequenced sample was CD4+ or CD8+ T cells sorted from blood, taken in a trial of the OX40 agonist ivuxolimab. CDR3 bases: TGTGCCAGCAGCTTAGAACGAGAAGCTTTCTTT. Encoded protein: CASSLEREAFF.